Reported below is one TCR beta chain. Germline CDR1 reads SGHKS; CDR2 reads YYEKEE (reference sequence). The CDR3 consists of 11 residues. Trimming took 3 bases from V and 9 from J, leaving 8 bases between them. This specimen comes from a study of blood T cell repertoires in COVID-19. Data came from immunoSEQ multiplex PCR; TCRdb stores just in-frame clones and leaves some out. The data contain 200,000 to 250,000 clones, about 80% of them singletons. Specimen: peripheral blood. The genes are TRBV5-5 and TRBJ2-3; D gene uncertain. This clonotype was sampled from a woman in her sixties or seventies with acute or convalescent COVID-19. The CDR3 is CASSSIQTQYF. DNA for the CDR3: TGTGCCAGCAGCTCCATTCAGACGCAGTATTTT.